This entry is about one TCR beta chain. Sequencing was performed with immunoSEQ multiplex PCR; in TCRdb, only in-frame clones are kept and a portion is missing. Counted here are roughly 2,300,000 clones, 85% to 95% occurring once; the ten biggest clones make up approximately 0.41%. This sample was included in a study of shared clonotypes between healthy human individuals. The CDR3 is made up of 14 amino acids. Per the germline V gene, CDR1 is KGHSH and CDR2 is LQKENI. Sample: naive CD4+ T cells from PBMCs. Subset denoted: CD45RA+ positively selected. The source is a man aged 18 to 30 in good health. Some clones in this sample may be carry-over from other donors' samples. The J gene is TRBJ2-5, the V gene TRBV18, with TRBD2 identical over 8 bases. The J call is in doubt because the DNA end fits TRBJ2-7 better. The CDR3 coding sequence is TGTGCCAGCTCACCACCAACCGGGGGGGGCGAGCAGTACTTC. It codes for CASSPPTGGGEQYF.